One sample yielded the 24 T cell receptor beta chains listed below, sequenced in a study of blood T cells in healthy people across ages. The use of a sample-barcoded 5' primer and a J-beta primer mix characterized a second PCR of 7 to 11 cycles. TCRdb reprocessed the 5' RACE reads with MiXCR, giving one entry per CDR3 protein. This sample has some 710,000 distinct CDR3 sequences, with roughly 46% found just once. Sequenced: blood. Source of these receptors: a man of 80 years or more in good health.

This clonotype has a handful of counts. V and J are TRBV9 and TRBJ2-5; D is ambiguous. The CDR3 is made up of 14 amino acids. Germline CDR1 reads SGDLS; CDR2 reads YYNGEE. Trimming took 0 bases from V and 5 from J, leaving 11 bases between them. CDR3 amino acids: CASSVGPEAETQYF. The CDR3 DNA follows: TGTGCCAGCAGCGTAGGCCCCGAGGCGGAGACCCAGTACTTC.

The chain is built from TRBV28 and TRBJ2-1, with TRBD1 as a possible D gene (6 bases). The CDR3 has 15 amino acids. Germline V lookup: CDR1 MDHEN, CDR2 SYDVKM. The V and J ends lost 4 bases and 4 bases respectively, with 14 bases between them. Written as DNA, the CDR3 is TGTGCCAGCAGTTCAGCCGCCGGACAGTACAATGAGCAGTTCTTC. Encoded protein: CASSSAAGQYNEQFF.

This chain uses TRBV7-2 with TRBJ1-1, with 8 bases matching TRBD1. Per germline, CDR1 SGHTA and CDR2 FQGNSA. V trimming: 4 bases; J trimming: 4 bases; junction bases outside the gene matches: 8. The CDR3 sequence is 15 residues long. The CDR3 bases are TGTGCCAGCAGCTCCACAGGGGGAAGAGGCACTGAAGCTTTCTTT. Amino acids: CASSSTGGRGTEAFF.

In its sample, this clonotype was seen many times. V usage is TRBV3-1 and J usage is TRBJ2-1, with D uncertain. The CDR3 spans 12 residues. Germline CDR1 reads LGHDT; CDR2 reads YNNKEL (reference sequence). V dropped 8 bases and J dropped 4 bases, with 9 bases sitting between them. CDR3 amino acids: CASSTQYNEQFF. For the CDR3, the DNA is TGTGCCAGCTCGACACAGTACAATGAGCAGTTCTTC.

This chain uses TRBV21-1 with TRBJ2-7; the DNA was not used to check the table's D call, TRBD2. TRBV21-1 is termed a pseudogene. The CDR3 has 18 amino acids. The CDR3 DNA sequence: TGTGCCAGCAGCAAGGGACTAGCGGGAGACCCGGAGCCCTACAAGCAGTACTTC. Protein product: CASSKGLAGDPEPYKQYF.

This clonotype showed up just a few times. V gene TRBV27 combines with J gene TRBJ1-6, with a possible D match to TRBD1 (5 bases). This CDR3 is built from 16 residues. The ends were cut back, 1 base at V and 7 bases at J, with 14 bases in the middle. Germline V gene data show CDR1 as MNHEY and CDR2 as SMNVEV (reference sequence). CDR3 in DNA: TGTGCCAGCAGTTTATATCATGACGGACAAAATTCACCCCTCCACTTT. This encodes CASSLYHDGQNSPLHF.

This chain connects TRBV7-3 to TRBJ1-1; no clear D. The CDR3 is 13 amino acids. Trimming took 2 bases from V and 1 from J, leaving 5 bases between them. Germline values: CDR1 SGHTA, CDR2 FQGTGA. CDR3 in DNA: TGTGCCAGCAGCTTATGGAGGAACACTGAAGCTTTCTTT. It is translated as CASSLWRNTEAFF. Based on the CDR3 plus reference TRBV7-3 and TRBJ1-1, the full variable domain is GAGVSQTPSNKVTEKGKYVELRCDPISGHTALYWYRQSLGQGPEFLIYFQGTGAADDSGLPNDRFFAVRPEGSVSTLKIQRTERGDSAVYLCASSLWRNTEAFFGQGTRLTVV.

This clonotype was seen more than once but under ten times. The CDR3 DNA is TGTGCCACCCATTGGGCGGGTACGAACACCGGGGAGCTGTTTTTT. Amino acid sequence: CATHWAGTNTGELFF. The rearrangement joins TRBV12-3 or TRBV12-4 to TRBJ2-2; TRBD2 is a possible D gene (5 bases). V was trimmed by 10 bases and J by 0 bases, leaving 15 bases between them. The CDR3 spans 15 residues.

V gene TRBV12-3 or TRBV12-4 combines with J gene TRBJ2-7; 10 bases map to TRBD2. This CDR3 has 14 residues. The J segment lost 7 bases and the V segment lost 3 bases, leaving 6 bases of the junction unmatched. CDR3 DNA sequence: TGTGCCAGCAGTTTGGGTAGCGGGAGGCGGGAGCAGTACTTC. Residues: CASSLGSGRREQYF.

On this clonotype: The junction and the germline gene differ at one end; a read error may be behind it. This chain connects TRBV13 to TRBJ2-5, with TRBD1 as a possible D gene (5 bases). The CDR3 contains 13 residues. Germline CDR1 is PRHDT and CDR2 is FYEKMQ (reference sequence). The CDR3 protein is CASSFRQQGTQYF. The CDR3 bases are TGTGCCAGCAGCTTTAGACAGCAAGGGACCCAGTACTTC.

This clonotype was counted at least ten times. The genes are TRBV2 and TRBJ2-5; D may be TRBD1 (5 bases). Germline V CDR1 and CDR2: SNHLY, FYNNEI. Deletions cut 1 base from V and 3 bases from J, with 9 bases between. This CDR3 has 14 amino acids. Here the CDR3 DNA reads TGTGCCAGCAGTGAAGGGCAGGGCAAAGAGACCCAGTACTTC. Translating gives CASSEGQGKETQYF.

This clonotype was counted between two and nine times. The chain carries TRBV20-1 and TRBJ2-5, with 8 bases that match TRBD2. Unmatched junction bases numbered 15, after V lost 6 bases and J lost 0 bases. CDR3 length: 17 residues. CDR1 is DFQATT, CDR2 SNEGSKA, per germline (reference sequence). In DNA, the CDR3 is TGCAGTGCCCCCCCAGGTAGCGGGGACTCGTACCAAGAGACCCAGTACTTC. Amino acids: CSAPPGSGDSYQETQYF.

This clonotype was seen ten or more times. At one boundary the junction diverges from the germline segment, which might be a read error. This sequence joins TRBV14 and TRBJ1-1; D is possibly TRBD1 (5 bases). The CDR3 covers 13 residues. CDR1 is SGHDN and CDR2 is FVKESK in the germline V gene. CDR3: CASSQGRNTEAFF. In DNA, the CDR3 is TGCGCCAGCAGCCAGGGCAGGAACACTGAAGCTTTCTTT.

The chain is built from TRBV5-1 and TRBJ2-7, with TRBD2 matching 7 bases. J lost 3 bases, V lost 4 bases, and 7 bases had no gene match. Germline values: CDR1 SGHRS, CDR2 YFSETQ. This CDR3 spans 14 amino acids. Here the CDR3 reads CASSLTSSNYEQYF. The CDR3 DNA follows: TGCGCCAGCAGCCTGACTAGCAGTAACTACGAGCAGTACTTC.

The V gene is TRBV5-1, the J gene TRBJ1-4; no clear D gene. Trimming left V 1 base short and J 5 bases short, with 12 bases between. The CDR3 is 15 amino acids. Germline lookup yields CDR1 SGHRS and CDR2 YFSETQ. The CDR3 nucleotides read TGCGCCAGCAGCTTGATAGGCAGCTGGAATGAAAAACTGTTTTTT. Amino acids: CASSLIGSWNEKLFF.

The V call is TRBV12-3 or TRBV12-4, the J call TRBJ1-4; 10 bases are a match to TRBD1. CDR3 size: 15 residues. V was clipped by 5 bases and J by 5 bases; unmatched bases: 5. The DNA for the CDR3 is TGTGCCAGCAGTCTCAGGACAGGGGGAAATGAAAAACTGTTTTTT. Translated, it gives CASSLRTGGNEKLFF.

The chain is built from TRBV20-1 and TRBJ2-7; 9 bases agree with TRBD1. Germline assignment: CDR1 DFQATT and CDR2 SNEGSKA (reference sequence). Trimming cost V 4 bases and J 0 bases; bases outside gene matches: 4. The CDR3 spans 14 residues. Here the CDR3 DNA reads TGCAGTGCTAAACCGGACAGGGGCTCCTACGAGCAGTACTTC. It yields the protein CSAKPDRGSYEQYF.

V gene TRBV12-3 or TRBV12-4 combines with J gene TRBJ2-5, with unresolved D. The CDR3 consists of 14 residues. V shed 0 bases and J shed 7 bases, with 12 bases lying between them. The CDR3 region is CASSLASVTSTQYF. For the CDR3, the DNA is TGTGCCAGCAGTTTAGCGTCTGTAACTTCGACCCAGTACTTC.

DNA for the CDR3: TGTGCCAGCAGCTTGACACTAGCGGTCAAAAACATTCAGTACTTC. Translation gives CASSLTLAVKNIQYF. V usage is TRBV11-2 and J usage is TRBJ2-4, with 8 bases lining up with TRBD2. V lost 3 bases and J lost 3; bases outside the gene matches: 4. The CDR3 covers 15 residues. The germline CDR1 and CDR2 sequences are SGHAT and FQNNGV. Full variable domain (rest looked up from reference TRBV11-2 and TRBJ2-4): EAGVAQSPRYKIIEKRQSVAFWCNPISGHATLYWYQQILGQGPKLLIQFQNNGVVDDSQLPKDRFSAERLKGVDSTLKIQPAKLEDSAVYLCASSLTLAVKNIQYFGAGTRLSVL.

This clonotype was seen once. This chain links TRBV12-3 or TRBV12-4 with TRBJ2-7; TRBD1 agrees at 8 bases. The CDR3 runs to 15 residues. Trimming at V came to 6 bases and at J to 2 bases, leaving 9 bases not matched to a gene. CDR3: CASSLQGARAYEQYF. CDR3 DNA sequence: TGTGCCAGCAGCTTGCAGGGGGCGAGGGCCTACGAGCAGTACTTC.

The chain is built from TRBV20-1 and TRBJ2-7; D possibly matches TRBD1 or TRBD2 (5 bases each). Trimming removed 4 bases at V and 0 bases at J, with 16 bases between. Germline V gene lookup returns CDR1 DFQATT and CDR2 SNEGSKA (reference sequence). CDR3 length equals 15 residues. CDR3: CSATPGTSSSYEQYF. In DNA form, the CDR3 reads TGCAGTGCTACCCCCGGGACCTCGAGCTCCTACGAGCAGTACTTC.

The V gene is TRBV24-1, the J gene TRBJ2-3, with D unclear. The CDR3 is 14 amino acids. Trimming cost V 3 bases and J 1 base, with 7 bases left between them. Per the germline V gene, CDR1 is KGHDR and CDR2 is SFDVKD. CDR3 loop: CATSDASRTDTQYF. CDR3 nucleotide sequence: TGTGCCACCAGTGATGCCAGCCGCACAGATACGCAGTATTTT.

The chain joins TRBV7-3 to TRBJ2-2; 7 nucleotides line up with TRBD2. V was pared by 3 bases and J by 5 bases, with 6 bases of the junction left unmatched. The germline gives CDR1 SGHTA, CDR2 FQGTGA. This CDR3 comprises 15 residues. The chain's CDR3 is CASSFLPAGTGELFF. In DNA, the CDR3 is TGTGCCAGCAGCTTTCTGCCAGCGGGGACCGGGGAGCTGTTTTTT.

The chain uses TRBV6-1 and TRBJ1-2, with no clear D. The germline CDR1 and CDR2 sequences are MNHNS and SASEGT. CDR3 length: 13 residues. Between the trimmed V and J ends, which lost 7 bases and 7 bases, there was a span of 16 bases. DNA of the CDR3: TGTGCCAGCACCCTGGGTCAGGTGGCTGGCTACACCTTC. Its protein product is CASTLGQVAGYTF.